This TCR beta chain was observed in a study of cytomegalovirus exposure and HLA in healthy donors. Study observations and caveats: Indistinguishable V segments such as TRBV6-2 and TRBV6-3 were excluded. Common viral pathogens seemed, in a later analysis, to connect with several of the most significant clusters. The study found most TCR sequences rare, yet found some public TCRs in many donors.

The PCR contained 60 Vbeta and 13 Jbeta primers. Generated by immunoSEQ multiplex PCR, the TCRdb table keeps only in-frame clones and is missing some. The data hold approximately 140,000 clones, with approximately 85% observed a single time. V was pared by 3 bases and J by 0 bases, with 9 bases between. The CDR3 has 14 amino acids. Germline V gene data show CDR1 as SGHTA and CDR2 as FQGNSA. On this clone: Its antigen is unidentified.

The receptor's source is a boy aged 5-17 years in good health and CMV-seronegative. The sequenced material came from PBMCs. The chain is built from TRBV7-2 and TRBJ2-7; weak D call: TRBD2 (5 bases). The CDR3 DNA is TGTGCCAGCAGCTTCGGGAAGAACTCCTACGAGCAGTACTTC. Its protein product is CASSFGKNSYEQYF.